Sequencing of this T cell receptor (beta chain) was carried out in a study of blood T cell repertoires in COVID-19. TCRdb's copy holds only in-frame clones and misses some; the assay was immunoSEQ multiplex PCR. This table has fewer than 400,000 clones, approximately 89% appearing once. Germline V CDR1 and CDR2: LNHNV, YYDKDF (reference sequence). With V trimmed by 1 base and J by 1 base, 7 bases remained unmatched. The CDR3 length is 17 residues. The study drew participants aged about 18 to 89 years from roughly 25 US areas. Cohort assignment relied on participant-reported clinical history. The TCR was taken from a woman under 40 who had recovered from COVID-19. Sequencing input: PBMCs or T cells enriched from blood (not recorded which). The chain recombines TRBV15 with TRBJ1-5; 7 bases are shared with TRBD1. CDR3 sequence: CATSRGEGGASNQPQHF. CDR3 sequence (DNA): TGTGCCACCAGCAGAGGGGAAGGGGGCGCAAGCAATCAGCCCCAGCATTTT.